The 6 T cell receptor beta chains below all came from one sample that was sequenced in a study of CD8 T cells in Susac syndrome (dated by TCRdb to about 2019). The method was the immunoSEQ multiplex PCR assay. RNA was extracted with the RNeasy kit and roughly 0.45 to 1 ug was reverse transcribed using random hexamers. Starting from the raw public reads, TCRdb applied fastp trimming at Q25, assembled clones with MiXCR and retained in-frame beta chains. Rows merge per CDR3 protein into single entries with the most common DNA and genes. The sample table holds 200,000 to 300,000 distinct CDR3 sequences, of which less than 96% were seen once. About 0.094% of the sample is held by the ten biggest clonotypes. Sequenced material: CD4+ T cells from PBMCs. The receptors were gathered from a human donor with Susac syndrome.

The CDR3 DNA sequence: TGCAGTGCTCTTTATAGACAGGTGGACAATCAGCCCCAGCATTTT. As protein: CSALYRQVDNQPQHF. The J gene is TRBJ1-5, the V gene TRBV20-1; possibly TRBD1 for D (6 bases). The length of the CDR3 is 15 residues. Deletions cut 5 bases from V and 3 bases from J, with 17 bases between. Germline V lookup: CDR1 DFQATT, CDR2 SNEGSKA (reference sequence).

The chain joins TRBV24-1 to TRBJ2-1, with 9 positions matching TRBD2. This CDR3 region has 14 residues. Germline V lookup: CDR1 KGHDR, CDR2 SFDVKD. V shed 4 bases and J 7 bases; nucleotides not matched to a gene: 4. The CDR3 DNA sequence: TGTGCCACCAGTGACCAAACTAGCGGGAATGAGCAGTTCTTC. Translating it yields CATSDQTSGNEQFF.

The chain employs TRBV28 and TRBJ1-1; D not certain. Germline V lookup: CDR1 MDHEN, CDR2 SYDVKM. Trimming took 0 bases from V and 5 from J, leaving 10 bases between them. CDR3 size: 14 residues. The DNA of the CDR3 is TGTGCCAGCAGTTTATGGGGAGGGAATACTGAAGCTTTCTTT. This encodes CASSLWGGNTEAFF.

The rearrangement joins TRBV19 to TRBJ1-1; a possible D gene is TRBD1 (5 bases). The CDR3 contains 14 residues. Germline CDR1 is LNHDA and CDR2 is SQIVND (reference sequence). V lost 1 base, J lost 4 bases, and 10 bases lay in between. The CDR3, as DNA: TGTGCCAGTAGTATAGGGCGGGGGACCACTGAAGCTTTCTTT. It is translated as CASSIGRGTTEAFF.

This clonotype is a singleton in its sample. The genes are TRBV20-1 and TRBJ2-5; 9 bases are a match to TRBD2. Germline CDR1 reads DFQATT; CDR2 reads SNEGSKA (reference sequence). This CDR3 region has 16 residues. The trim removed 6 bases at V and 1 base at J, leaving 12 bases unmatched. The CDR3 bases are TGCAGTGCAACCAGCGGGGCTAGCGGGGTCCAAGAGACCCAGTACTTC. Translated: CSATSGASGVQETQYF.

The V call is TRBV15, the J call TRBJ2-1; the D gene is possibly TRBD2 (6 bases). Looked up from germline, CDR1 is LNHNV and CDR2 is YYDKDF (reference sequence). The ends were cut back, 2 bases at V and 8 bases at J, with 22 bases in the middle. CDR3 length equals 17 residues. CDR3 region: CATSRPTILATFHEQFF. CDR3 coding DNA: TGTGCCACCAGCAGACCCACAATTCTAGCGACGTTCCATGAGCAGTTCTTC.